A selection of T cell receptor beta chains follows, all from one sample in a study of T cell responses to AZD1222 COVID-19 vaccine. Generated by immunoSEQ multiplex PCR, the TCRdb table keeps only in-frame clones and is missing some. The sample has tens of thousands of clones, roughly 88% seen once. The sample was peripheral blood, taken on day 0 of AZD1222 vaccination. These receptors were obtained from an adult in good health. Both conserved end residues are part of each CDR3. Fields, in order: clone size, V gene, J gene, D gene, CDR3 protein, CDR3 DNA. A D gene is named only where the DNA matches it firmly. Size values are once, few and many counts, or a class for expanded clones, and some rows have none.

abundance: NA
v_gene: TRBV11-3
j_gene: TRBJ1-1
d_gene: NA
CDR3aa: CASSLERIEMNTEAFF
CDR3nt: TGTGCCAGCAGCTTAGAGAGAATTGAAATGAACACTGAAGCTTTCTTT

abundance: NA
v_gene: TRBV6-2/TRBV6-3
j_gene: TRBJ2-3
d_gene: NA
CDR3aa: CASSGSTDTQYF
CDR3nt: TGTGCCAGCAGTGGCAGCACAGATACGCAGTATTTT

abundance: NA
v_gene: TRBV6-6
j_gene: TRBJ1-5
d_gene: NA
CDR3aa: CASHGQSNQPQHF
CDR3nt: TGTGCCAGCCACGGACAGAGCAATCAGCCCCAGCATTTT

abundance: NA
v_gene: TRBV28
j_gene: TRBJ1-2
d_gene: NA
CDR3aa: CASSLLQEVGYTF
CDR3nt: TGTGCCAGCAGTTTACTTCAGGAAGTGGGCTACACCTTC

abundance: NA
v_gene: TRBV3-1/TRBV3-2
j_gene: TRBJ2-5
d_gene: TRBD1
CDR3aa: CASRQGNGETQYF
CDR3nt: TGTGCCAGTCGACAGGGGAACGGAGAGACCCAGTACTTC

abundance: NA
v_gene: TRBV3-1/TRBV3-2
j_gene: TRBJ1-3
d_gene: TRBD1
CDR3aa: CASSPTGVRGPVGNTIYF
CDR3nt: TGTGCCAGCAGTCCTACCGGGGTGAGGGGGCCTGTTGGAAACACCATATATTTT

abundance: NA
v_gene: TRBV5-8
j_gene: TRBJ1-5
d_gene: NA
CDR3aa: CASSLGQGMNQPQHF
CDR3nt: TGTGCCAGCAGCTTGGGGCAGGGTATGAATCAGCCCCAGCATTTT

abundance: NA
v_gene: TRBV27
j_gene: TRBJ1-2
d_gene: TRBD1
CDR3aa: CASSPGTGSYGYTF
CDR3nt: TGTGCCAGCAGCCCCGGGACAGGGAGCTATGGCTACACCTTC

abundance: once
v_gene: TRBV5-1
j_gene: TRBJ1-3
d_gene: TRBD1
CDR3aa: CASSPGTGGNTIYF
CDR3nt: TGCGCCAGCAGCCCTGGGACAGGGGGAAACACCATATATTTT

abundance: NA
v_gene: TRBV28
j_gene: TRBJ1-2
d_gene: NA
CDR3aa: CASSLPGPARGYTF
CDR3nt: TGTGCCAGCAGTTTACCCGGGCCCGCGCGGGGCTACACCTTC

abundance: NA
v_gene: TRBV20-1
j_gene: TRBJ1-1
d_gene: NA
CDR3aa: CSGQLNTEAFF
CDR3nt: TGCAGTGGACAGCTGAACACTGAAGCTTTCTTT

abundance: NA
v_gene: TRBV7-8
j_gene: TRBJ1-5
d_gene: NA
CDR3aa: CASSWASNQPQHF
CDR3nt: TGTGCCAGCAGCTGGGCCAGCAATCAGCCCCAGCATTTT

abundance: NA
v_gene: TRBV7-2
j_gene: TRBJ1-1
d_gene: NA
CDR3aa: CASSFAGRRNTEAFF
CDR3nt: TGTGCCAGCAGCTTCGCGGGACGGCGGAACACTGAAGCTTTCTTT

abundance: NA
v_gene: TRBV19
j_gene: TRBJ1-2
d_gene: NA
CDR3aa: CASSPRDTRQSTF
CDR3nt: TGTGCCAGTAGTCCCCGGGACACTCGTCAGTCCACCTTC

abundance: once
v_gene: TRBV7-2
j_gene: TRBJ2-3
d_gene: NA
CDR3aa: CASSLVVYPSTDTQYF
CDR3nt: TGTGCCAGCAGCTTAGTCGTATACCCAAGCACAGATACGCAGTATTTT

abundance: NA
v_gene: TRBV11-2
j_gene: TRBJ1-1
d_gene: TRBD1
CDR3aa: CASSLLRGQVTEAFF
CDR3nt: TGTGCCAGCAGCTTATTGAGGGGGCAGGTCACTGAAGCTTTCTTT

abundance: NA
v_gene: TRBV5-4
j_gene: TRBJ1-3
d_gene: TRBD1
CDR3aa: CASSLETGGLSGNTIYF
CDR3nt: TGTGCCAGCAGCTTAGAGACAGGGGGCCTCTCTGGAAACACCATATATTTT

abundance: NA
v_gene: TRBV29-1
j_gene: TRBJ1-4
d_gene: TRBD1
CDR3aa: CSGAQGAANEKLFF
CDR3nt: TGCAGCGGGGCACAGGGGGCCGCTAATGAAAAACTGTTTTTT

abundance: NA
v_gene: TRBV9
j_gene: TRBJ1-3
d_gene: NA
CDR3aa: CASSVGSPGNTIYF
CDR3nt: TGTGCCAGCAGCGTAGGCAGTCCTGGAAACACCATATATTTT

abundance: NA
v_gene: TRBV6-5
j_gene: TRBJ1-4
d_gene: NA
CDR3aa: CASRSGNEKLFF
CDR3nt: TGTGCCAGCAGAAGTGGGAATGAAAAACTGTTTTTT

abundance: NA
v_gene: TRBV4-3
j_gene: TRBJ1-5
d_gene: NA
CDR3aa: CASSQDRAQGFQPQHF
CDR3nt: TGCGCCAGCAGCCAAGATAGAGCGCAGGGCTTTCAGCCCCAGCATTTT

abundance: NA
v_gene: TRBV7-9
j_gene: TRBJ1-5
d_gene: NA
CDR3aa: CASSLGIQPQHF
CDR3nt: TGTGCCAGCAGCTTAGGGATCCAGCCCCAGCATTTT

abundance: NA
v_gene: TRBV3-1/TRBV3-2
j_gene: TRBJ1-2
d_gene: TRBD1
CDR3aa: CASSQPDRNYGYTF
CDR3nt: TGTGCCAGCAGCCAACCGGACAGGAACTATGGCTACACCTTC

abundance: NA
v_gene: TRBV6-1
j_gene: TRBJ1-5
d_gene: TRBD1
CDR3aa: CASSEVAGGSNQPQHF
CDR3nt: TGTGCCAGCAGTGAAGTGGCAGGGGGGAGCAATCAGCCCCAGCATTTT

abundance: NA
v_gene: TRBV6-5
j_gene: TRBJ2-7
d_gene: TRBD1
CDR3aa: CASRGTGVHEQYF
CDR3nt: TGTGCCAGCAGGGGGACAGGGGTGCACGAGCAGTACTTC

abundance: few
v_gene: TRBV27
j_gene: TRBJ2-7
d_gene: TRBD1
CDR3aa: CASSRGQGSYEQYF
CDR3nt: TGTGCCAGCAGTCGCGGACAGGGCTCCTACGAGCAGTACTTC

abundance: once
v_gene: TRBV4-1
j_gene: TRBJ1-2
d_gene: NA
CDR3aa: CASSQVGTTTSFNYGYTF
CDR3nt: TGCGCCAGCAGCCAAGTCGGGACTACTACATCATTTAACTATGGCTACACCTTC

abundance: NA
v_gene: TRBV19
j_gene: TRBJ2-2
d_gene: NA
CDR3aa: CASSTGNAGELFF
CDR3nt: TGTGCCAGTAGTACAGGGAACGCCGGGGAGCTGTTTTTT

abundance: NA
v_gene: TRBV6-6
j_gene: TRBJ1-4
d_gene: TRBD1
CDR3aa: CASSSHGTGINEKLFF
CDR3nt: TGTGCCAGCAGTTCACACGGGACAGGGATTAATGAAAAACTGTTTTTT